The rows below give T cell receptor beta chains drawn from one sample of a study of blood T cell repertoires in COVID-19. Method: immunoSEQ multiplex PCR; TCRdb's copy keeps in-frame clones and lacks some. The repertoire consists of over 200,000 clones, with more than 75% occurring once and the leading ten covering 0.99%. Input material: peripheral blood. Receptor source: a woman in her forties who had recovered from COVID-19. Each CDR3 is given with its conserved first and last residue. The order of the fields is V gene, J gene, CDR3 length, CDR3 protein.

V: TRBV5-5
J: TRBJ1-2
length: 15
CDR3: CASSLGPGVARGYTF

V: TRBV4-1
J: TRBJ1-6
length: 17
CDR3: CASSQDRAGARNSPLHF

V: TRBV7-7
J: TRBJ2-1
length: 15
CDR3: CASSLASGSWNEQFF

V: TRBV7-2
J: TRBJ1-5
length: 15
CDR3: CASRSGGDSNQPQHF

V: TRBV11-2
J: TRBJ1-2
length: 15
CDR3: CASSLTQVPVGGYTF

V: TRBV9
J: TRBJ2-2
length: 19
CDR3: CASSVGPSGREANTGELFF

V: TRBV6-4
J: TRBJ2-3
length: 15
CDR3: CASSAAGLAGDTQYF

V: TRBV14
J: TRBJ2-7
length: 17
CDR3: CASSQFPGTSGLYEQYF

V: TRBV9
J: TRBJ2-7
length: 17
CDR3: CASSPARGSGRDYEQYF

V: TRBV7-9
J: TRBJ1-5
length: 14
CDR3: CASSAGAGGQPQHF

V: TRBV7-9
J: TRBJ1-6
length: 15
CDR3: CASSLAGDPNSPLHF

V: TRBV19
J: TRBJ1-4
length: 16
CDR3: CASSFVRGVANEKLFF

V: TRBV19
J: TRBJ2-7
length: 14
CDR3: CASRGRSGGGQQYF

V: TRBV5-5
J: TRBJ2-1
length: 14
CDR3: CATKRTPSYNEQFF

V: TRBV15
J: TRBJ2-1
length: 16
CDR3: CATSTPGRGYWNEQFF

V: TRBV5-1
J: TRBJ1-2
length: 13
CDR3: CASSLRDSFGYTF

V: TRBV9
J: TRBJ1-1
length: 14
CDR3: CASTQGQGGTEAFF

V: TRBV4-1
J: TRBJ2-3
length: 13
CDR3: CASSPTGGDTQYF

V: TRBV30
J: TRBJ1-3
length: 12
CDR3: CASHRSGNTIYF

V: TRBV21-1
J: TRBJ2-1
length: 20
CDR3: CASSNRRLAGGVGSYNEQFF

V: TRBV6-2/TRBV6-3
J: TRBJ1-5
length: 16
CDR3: CASSRPGTGGDQPQHF

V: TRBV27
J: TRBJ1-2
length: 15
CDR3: CASTPVGQSPAGYTF

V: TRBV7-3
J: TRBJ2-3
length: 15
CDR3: CASSLTGGSTDTQYF

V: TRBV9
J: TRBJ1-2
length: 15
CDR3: CASSPGGTSSYGYTF

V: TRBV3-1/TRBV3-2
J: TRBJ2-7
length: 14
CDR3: CASSPLPGAYEQYF

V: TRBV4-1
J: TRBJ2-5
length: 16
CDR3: CASSQASGQGEETQYF

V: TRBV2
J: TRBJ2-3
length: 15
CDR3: CASGLGLASTDTQYF

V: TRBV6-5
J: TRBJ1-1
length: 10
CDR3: CATGGAEAFF